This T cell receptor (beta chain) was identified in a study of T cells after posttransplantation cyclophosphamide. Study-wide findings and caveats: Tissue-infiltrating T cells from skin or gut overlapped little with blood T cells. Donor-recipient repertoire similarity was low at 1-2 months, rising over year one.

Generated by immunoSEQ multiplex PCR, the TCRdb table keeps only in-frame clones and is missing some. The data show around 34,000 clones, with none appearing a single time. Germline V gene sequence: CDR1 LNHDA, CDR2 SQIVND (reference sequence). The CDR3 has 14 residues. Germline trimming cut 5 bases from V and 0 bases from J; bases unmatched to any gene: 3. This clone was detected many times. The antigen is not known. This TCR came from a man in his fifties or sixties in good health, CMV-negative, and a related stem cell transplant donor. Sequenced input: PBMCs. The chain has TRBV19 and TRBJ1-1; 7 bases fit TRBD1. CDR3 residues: CASSPRGLNTEAFF. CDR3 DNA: TGTGCCAGTAGTCCAAGGGGGCTGAACACTGAAGCTTTCTTT.